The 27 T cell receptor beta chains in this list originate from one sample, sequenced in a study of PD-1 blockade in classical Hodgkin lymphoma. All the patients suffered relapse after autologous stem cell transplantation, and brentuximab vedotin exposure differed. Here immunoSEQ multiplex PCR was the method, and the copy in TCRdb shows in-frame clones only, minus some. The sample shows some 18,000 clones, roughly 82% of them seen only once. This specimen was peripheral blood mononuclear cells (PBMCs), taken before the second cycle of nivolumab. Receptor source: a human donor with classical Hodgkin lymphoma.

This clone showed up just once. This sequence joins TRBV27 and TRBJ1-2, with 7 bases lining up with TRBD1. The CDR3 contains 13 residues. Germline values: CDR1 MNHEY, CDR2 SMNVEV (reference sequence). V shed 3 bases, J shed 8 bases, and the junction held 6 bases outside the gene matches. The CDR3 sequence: CASSFRQGGGYTF. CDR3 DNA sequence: TGTGCCAGCAGTTTCCGACAGGGAGGCGGCTACACCTTC.

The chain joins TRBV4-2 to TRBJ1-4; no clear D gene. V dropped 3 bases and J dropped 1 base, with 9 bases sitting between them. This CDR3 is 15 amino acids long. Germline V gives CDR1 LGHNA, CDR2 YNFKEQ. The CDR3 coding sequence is TGTGCCAGCAGCCAGGGCCGGGGAACTAATGAAAAACTGTTTTTT. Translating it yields CASSQGRGTNEKLFF.

The CDR3 region has the DNA TGTGCCAGCAACCCAGGACTAGCGGGGGCCCTCCCGTCTGGCACAGATACGCAGTATTTT. Amino acids: CASNPGLAGALPSGTDTQYF. V usage is TRBV2 and J usage is TRBJ2-3; 13 bases are shared with TRBD2. Trimming took 7 bases from V and 1 from J; bases not matched to a gene: 17. In germline, CDR1 is SNHLY, CDR2 FYNNEI. The CDR3 spans 20 residues.

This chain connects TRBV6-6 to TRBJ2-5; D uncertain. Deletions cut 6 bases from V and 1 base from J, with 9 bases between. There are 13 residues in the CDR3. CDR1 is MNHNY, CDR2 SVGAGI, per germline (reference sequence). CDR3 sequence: CASRKDGQETQYF. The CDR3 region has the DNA TGTGCCAGCAGAAAGGACGGCCAAGAGACCCAGTACTTC.

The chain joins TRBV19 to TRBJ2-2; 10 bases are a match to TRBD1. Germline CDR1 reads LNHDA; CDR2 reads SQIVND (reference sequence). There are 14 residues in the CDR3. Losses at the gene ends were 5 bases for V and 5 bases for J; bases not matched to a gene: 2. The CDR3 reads CASSGTGDTGELFF. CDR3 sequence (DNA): TGTGCCAGTAGTGGGACAGGGGATACCGGGGAGCTGTTTTTT.

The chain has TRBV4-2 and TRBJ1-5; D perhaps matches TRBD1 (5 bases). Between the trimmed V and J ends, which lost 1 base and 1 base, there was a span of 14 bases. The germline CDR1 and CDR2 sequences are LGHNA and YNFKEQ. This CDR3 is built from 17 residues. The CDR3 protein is CASSQAGQGASNQPQHF. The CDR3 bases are TGTGCCAGCAGCCAAGCAGGCCAGGGCGCGAGCAATCAGCCCCAGCATTTT.

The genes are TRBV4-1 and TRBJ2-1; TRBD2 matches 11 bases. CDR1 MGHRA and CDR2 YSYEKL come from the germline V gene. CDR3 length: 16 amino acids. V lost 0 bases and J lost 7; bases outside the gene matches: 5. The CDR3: CASSQDWGLAANEQFF. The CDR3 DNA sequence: TGCGCCAGCAGCCAAGATTGGGGACTAGCGGCAAATGAGCAGTTCTTC.

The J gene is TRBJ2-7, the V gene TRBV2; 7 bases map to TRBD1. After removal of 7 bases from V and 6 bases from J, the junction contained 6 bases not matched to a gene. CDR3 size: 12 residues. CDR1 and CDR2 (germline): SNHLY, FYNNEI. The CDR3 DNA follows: TGTGCCAGCACCCACAACAGGGGCGAGCAGTACTTC. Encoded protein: CASTHNRGEQYF. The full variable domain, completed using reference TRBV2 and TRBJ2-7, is EPEVTQTPSHQVTQMGQEVILRCVPISNHLYFYWYRQILGQKVEFLVSFYNNEISEKSEIFDDQFSVERPDGSNFTLKIRSTKLEDSAMYFCASTHNRGEQYFGPGTRLTVT.

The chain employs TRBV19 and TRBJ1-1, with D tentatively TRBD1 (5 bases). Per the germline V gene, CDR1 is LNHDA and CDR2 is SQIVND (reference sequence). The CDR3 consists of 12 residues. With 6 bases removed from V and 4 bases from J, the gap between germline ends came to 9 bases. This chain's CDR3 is CASRWGGTEAFF. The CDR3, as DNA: TGTGCCAGTAGATGGGGGGGCACTGAAGCTTTCTTT.

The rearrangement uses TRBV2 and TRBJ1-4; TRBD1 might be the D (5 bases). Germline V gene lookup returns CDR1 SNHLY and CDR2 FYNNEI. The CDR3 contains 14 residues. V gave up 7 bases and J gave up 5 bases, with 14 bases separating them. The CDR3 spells CASTLRGWNEKLFF. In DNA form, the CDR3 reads TGTGCCAGCACTTTACGGGGGTGGAATGAAAAACTGTTTTTT.

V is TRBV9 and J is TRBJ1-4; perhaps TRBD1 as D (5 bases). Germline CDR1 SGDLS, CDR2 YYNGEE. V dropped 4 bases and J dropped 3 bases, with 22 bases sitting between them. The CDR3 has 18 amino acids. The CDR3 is CASSQDVGPMTANEKLFF. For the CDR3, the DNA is TGTGCCAGCAGCCAAGATGTGGGGCCCATGACGGCTAATGAAAAACTGTTTTTT.

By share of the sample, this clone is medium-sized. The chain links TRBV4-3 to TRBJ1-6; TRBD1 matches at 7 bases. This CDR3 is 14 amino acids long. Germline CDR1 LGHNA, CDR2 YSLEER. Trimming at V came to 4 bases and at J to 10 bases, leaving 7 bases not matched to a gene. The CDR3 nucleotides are TGCGCCAGCAGCCTCCAGGGGGGTGAGTCACCCCTCCACTTT. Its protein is CASSLQGGESPLHF.

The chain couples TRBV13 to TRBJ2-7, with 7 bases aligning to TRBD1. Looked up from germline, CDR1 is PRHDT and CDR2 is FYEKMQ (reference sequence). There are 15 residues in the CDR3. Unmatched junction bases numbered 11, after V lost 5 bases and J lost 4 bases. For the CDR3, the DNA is TGTGCCAGCAGCCCAACCTACAGGGGATGGTACGAGCAGTACTTC. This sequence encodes CASSPTYRGWYEQYF.

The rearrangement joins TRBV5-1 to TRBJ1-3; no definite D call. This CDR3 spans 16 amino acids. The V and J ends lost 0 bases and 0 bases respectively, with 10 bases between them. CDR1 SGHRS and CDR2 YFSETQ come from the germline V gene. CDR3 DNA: TGCGCCAGCAGCTTGGATGGAGGGAGCTCTGGAAACACCATATATTTT. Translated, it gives CASSLDGGSSGNTIYF.

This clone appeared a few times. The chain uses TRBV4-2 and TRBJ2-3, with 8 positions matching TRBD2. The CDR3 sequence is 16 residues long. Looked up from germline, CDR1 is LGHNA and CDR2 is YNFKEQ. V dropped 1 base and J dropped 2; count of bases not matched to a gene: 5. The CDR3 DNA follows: TGTGCCAGCAGCCAAGTTTCTAGCGGGCCCACAGATACGCAGTATTTT. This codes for CASSQVSSGPTDTQYF.

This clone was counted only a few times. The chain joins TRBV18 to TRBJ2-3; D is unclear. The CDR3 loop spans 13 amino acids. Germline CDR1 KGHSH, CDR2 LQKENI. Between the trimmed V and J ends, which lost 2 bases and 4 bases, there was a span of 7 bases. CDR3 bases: TGTGCCAGCTCACCAACAGTATCAGATACGCAGTATTTT. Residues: CASSPTVSDTQYF.

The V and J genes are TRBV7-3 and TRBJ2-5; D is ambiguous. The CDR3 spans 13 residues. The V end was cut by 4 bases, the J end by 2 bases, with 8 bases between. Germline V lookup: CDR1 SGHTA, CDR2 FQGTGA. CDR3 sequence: CASSSLPQETQYF. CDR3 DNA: TGTGCCAGCAGCTCCCTTCCGCAAGAGACCCAGTACTTC.

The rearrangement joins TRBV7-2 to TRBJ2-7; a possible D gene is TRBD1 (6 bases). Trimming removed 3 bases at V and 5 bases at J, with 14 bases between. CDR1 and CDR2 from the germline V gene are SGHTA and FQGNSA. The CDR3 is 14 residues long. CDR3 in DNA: TGTGCCAGCAGCTTCTTCCACAGGGCGAACGAGCAGTACTTC. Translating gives CASSFFHRANEQYF. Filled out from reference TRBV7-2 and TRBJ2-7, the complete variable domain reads GAGVSQSPSNKVTEKGKDVELRCDPISGHTALYWYRQSLGQGLEFLIYFQGNSAPDKSGLPSDRFSAERTGGSVSTLTIQRTQQEDSAVYLCASSFFHRANEQYFGPGTRLTVT.

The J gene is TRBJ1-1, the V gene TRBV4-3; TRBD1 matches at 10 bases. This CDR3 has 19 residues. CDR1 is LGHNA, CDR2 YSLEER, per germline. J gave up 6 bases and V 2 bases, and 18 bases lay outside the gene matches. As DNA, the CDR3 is TGCGCCAGCAGCCAAAAATTTTCTGATCTGGGACAGGGGAAGGCTGAAGCTTTCTTT. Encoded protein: CASSQKFSDLGQGKAEAFF.

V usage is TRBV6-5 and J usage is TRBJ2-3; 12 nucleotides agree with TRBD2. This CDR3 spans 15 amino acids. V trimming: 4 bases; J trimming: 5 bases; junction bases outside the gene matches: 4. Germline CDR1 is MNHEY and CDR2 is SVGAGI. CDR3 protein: CASSFRLAGEDTQYF. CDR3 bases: TGTGCCAGCAGTTTTCGACTAGCGGGGGAAGATACGCAGTATTTT.

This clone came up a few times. The CDR3 DNA follows: TGTGCCAGCAGCCCGGTACAGGGTTTCGAGACCCAGTACTTC. It is translated as CASSPVQGFETQYF. This sequence joins TRBV5-8 and TRBJ2-5; TRBD1 is a possible D gene (6 bases). The CDR3 sequence is 14 residues long. V shed 4 bases and J shed 5 bases, with 15 bases lying between them. CDR1 and CDR2 from the germline V gene are SGHTS and YDEGEE.

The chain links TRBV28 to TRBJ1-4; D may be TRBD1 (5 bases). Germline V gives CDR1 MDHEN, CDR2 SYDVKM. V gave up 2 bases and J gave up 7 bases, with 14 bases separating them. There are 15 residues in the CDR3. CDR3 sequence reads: CASSLPVGLFEKLFF. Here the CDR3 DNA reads TGTGCCAGCAGTTTACCGGTGGGGCTTTTTGAAAAACTGTTTTTT.

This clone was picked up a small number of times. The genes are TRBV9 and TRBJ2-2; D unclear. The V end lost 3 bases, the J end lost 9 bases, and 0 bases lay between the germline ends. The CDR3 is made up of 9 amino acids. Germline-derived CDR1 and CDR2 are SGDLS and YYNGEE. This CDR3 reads CASSGELFF. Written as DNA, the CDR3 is TGTGCCAGCAGCGGGGAGCTGTTTTTT.

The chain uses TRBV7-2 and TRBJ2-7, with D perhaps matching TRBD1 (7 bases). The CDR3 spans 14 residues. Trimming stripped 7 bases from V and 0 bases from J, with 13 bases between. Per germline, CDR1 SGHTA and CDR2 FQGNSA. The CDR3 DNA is TGTGCCAGCATGACAGGGCGGGGCTCCTACGAGCAGTACTTC. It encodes CASMTGRGSYEQYF.

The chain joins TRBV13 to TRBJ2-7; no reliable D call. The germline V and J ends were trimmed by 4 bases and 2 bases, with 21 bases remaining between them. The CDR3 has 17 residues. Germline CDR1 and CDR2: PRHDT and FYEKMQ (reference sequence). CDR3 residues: CASSSTPGNADPYEQYF. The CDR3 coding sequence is TGTGCCAGCAGCTCCACTCCTGGGAACGCCGATCCCTACGAGCAGTACTTC.

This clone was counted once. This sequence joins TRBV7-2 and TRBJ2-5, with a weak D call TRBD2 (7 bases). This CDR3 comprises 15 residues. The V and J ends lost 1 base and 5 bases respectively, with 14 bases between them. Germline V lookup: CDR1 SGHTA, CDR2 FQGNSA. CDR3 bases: TGTGCCAGCAGCTTAGGCTGGGGGGGGCGGGAGACCCAGTACTTC. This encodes CASSLGWGGRETQYF.

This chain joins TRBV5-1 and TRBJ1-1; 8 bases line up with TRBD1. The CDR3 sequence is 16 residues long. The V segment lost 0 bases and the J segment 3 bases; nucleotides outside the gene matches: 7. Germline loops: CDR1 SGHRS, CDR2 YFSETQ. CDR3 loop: CASSLVGQEIHTEAFF. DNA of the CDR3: TGCGCCAGCAGCTTGGTGGGACAGGAGATCCACACTGAAGCTTTCTTT.